These T cell receptor beta chains were read from a single sample in a study of shared clonotypes between healthy human individuals. The protocol was immunoSEQ multiplex PCR, while the TCRdb copy is restricted to in-frame clones and leaves out a portion. The table has over a million clones, just under 99% seen once. The sequenced sample consisted of naive CD4+ T cells sorted from blood. These receptors came from a man aged 30 to 45 in good health. CDR3s include the opening cysteine and the closing phenylalanine or tryptophan. D genes are given only for firm matches. Clone size is shown for a subset of rows, as once, few, many or a class of expanded clone.

CDR3 protein	CDR3 DNA	V gene	J gene	D gene	clone size
CASRKATSGRSDEQFF	TGTGCCAGCAGGAAGGCGACTAGCGGGAGGAGTGATGAGCAGTTCTTC	TRBV7-9	TRBJ2-1	TRBD2	-
CASTRTSGSSPGELFF	TGCGCCAGCACCCGAACTAGCGGGAGTTCGCCCGGGGAGCTGTTTTTT	TRBV5-1	TRBJ2-2	TRBD2	-
CASSLPLDGGSGEQFF	TGCGCCAGCAGCTTGCCCTTGGACGGCGGGAGCGGTGAGCAGTTCTTC	TRBV5-1	TRBJ2-1	TRBD2	-
CASRPPGDRRDTIYF	TGTGCCAGCAGACCCCCAGGGGACAGAAGGGACACCATATATTTT	TRBV6-6	TRBJ1-3	TRBD1	-
CAIGSTDTQYF	TGTGCCATCGGGTCCACAGATACGCAGTATTTT	TRBV15	TRBJ2-3	-	once
CASSWEGFGGRYEQYF	TGTGCCAGCAGTTGGGAGGGTTTCGGGGGAAGGTACGAGCAGTACTTC	TRBV28	TRBJ2-7	TRBD2	-
CAWSVLAGSTDTQYF	TGTGCCTGGAGTGTTTTAGCGGGAAGCACAGATACGCAGTATTTT	TRBV30	TRBJ2-3	TRBD2	-
CASSTGVNSPYEQYF	TGCGCCAGCAGCACTGGTGTTAACAGTCCCTACGAGCAGTACTTC	TRBV5-1	TRBJ2-7	-	-
CASRNHDVYEQFF	TGTGCCAGTAGGAACCATGACGTCTATGAGCAGTTCTTC	TRBV19	TRBJ2-1	-	once
CASSIGTGEGYTF	TGCGCCAGCAGCATAGGGACAGGGGAAGGCTACACCTTC	TRBV5-1	TRBJ1-2	TRBD1	-
CASRRQGALYEQYF	TGTGCCAGCAGGAGACAGGGGGCCTTATACGAGCAGTACTTC	TRBV27	TRBJ2-7	TRBD1	-
CAWSVLEGIGYTF	TGTGCCTGGAGTGTACTGGAGGGGATAGGCTACACCTTC	TRBV30	TRBJ1-2	-	once
CASSQYRASYEQYF	TGCGCCAGCAGCCAATACAGGGCATCCTACGAGCAGTACTTC	TRBV4-1	TRBJ2-7	-	once
CASSLEVTAHQETQYF	TGTGCCAGCAGCTTAGAAGTGACAGCGCACCAAGAGACCCAGTACTTC	TRBV7-9	TRBJ2-5	-	-
CASSFTGTGYYGYTF	TGTGCCAGCAGCTTCACCGGGACAGGATACTATGGCTACACCTTC	TRBV9	TRBJ1-2	TRBD1	-
CASSTSPSGNAYEQYF	TGCGCCAGCAGCACCAGCCCTAGCGGGAACGCCTACGAGCAGTACTTC	TRBV5-1	TRBJ2-7	TRBD2	once
CASRPGQNSYEQYF	TGTGCCAGCAGGCCGGGACAGAACTCCTACGAGCAGTACTTC	TRBV6-1	TRBJ2-7	TRBD1	once
CASISTSGITDTQYF	TGTGCCAGCATATCGACTAGCGGCATCACAGATACGCAGTATTTT	TRBV6-6	TRBJ2-3	TRBD2	once
CASSPPGTSGRNEQFF	TGTGCCAGCTCACCACCTGGGACTAGCGGGAGGAATGAGCAGTTCTTC	TRBV18	TRBJ2-1	TRBD2	-
CASSAYSNEQFF	TGTGCCAGCAGCGCCTATTCCAATGAGCAGTTCTTC	TRBV7-2	TRBJ2-1	-	-
CASSSGGGRYNEQFF	TGTGCCAGCAGCTCCGGGGGGGGCCGCTACAATGAGCAGTTCTTC	TRBV11-2	TRBJ2-1	TRBD2	-
CAWTGSGNTIYF	TGTGCCTGGACGGGCTCTGGAAACACCATATATTTT	TRBV30	TRBJ1-3	-	-
CTSSQLAGVGSYEQYF	TGCACCAGCAGCCAGTTAGCGGGAGTAGGCTCCTACGAGCAGTACTTC	TRBV1	TRBJ2-7	-	-
CASSSPRASGSDMTGELFF	TGTGCCAGCAGCTCTCCCCGGGCTAGCGGGAGTGATATGACCGGGGAGCTGTTTTTT	TRBV7-9	TRBJ2-2	TRBD2	-
CASSGTSASYEQYF	TGCGCCAGCTCGGGGACTAGCGCGTCCTACGAGCAGTACTTC	TRBV5-1	TRBJ2-7	TRBD2	-
CASSESGTPNTGELFF	TGCGCCAGCAGCGAATCCGGGACACCGAACACCGGGGAGCTGTTTTTT	TRBV5-1	TRBJ2-2	-	-
CASSLAVTGFYGYTF	TGTGCCAGCAGCTTAGCCGTGACAGGGTTCTATGGCTACACCTTC	TRBV7-9	TRBJ1-2	TRBD1	once
CASSSGPGGNYGEQYF	TGTGCCAGCAGCTCGGGGCCCGGCGGAAACTACGGCGAGCAGTACTTC	TRBV7-8	TRBJ2-7	-	once
CASSSGTSGGEQYF	TGTGCCAGCAGCTCGGGGACTAGCGGCGGCGAGCAGTACTTC	TRBV7-3	TRBJ2-7	TRBD2	once
CASSLTYNEQFF	TGTGCCAGCAGCTTGACCTACAATGAGCAGTTCTTC	TRBV7-6	TRBJ2-1	-	-
CASSLGVAGVNTQYF	TGTGCCAGCAGCTTAGGCGTAGCGGGAGTGAATACGCAGTATTTT	TRBV7-9	TRBJ2-3	TRBD2	-
CASSFKGYGANVLTF	TGTGCCAGCAGCTTTAAAGGGTATGGGGCCAACGTCCTGACTTTC	TRBV5-6	TRBJ2-6	-	-
CAISAGELEGEQFF	TGTGCCATCAGTGCGGGGGAATTAGAAGGGGAGCAGTTCTTC	TRBV10-3	TRBJ2-1	-	-
CASSLSGGLLYTF	TGTGCCAGCAGTTTATCGGGGGGATTACTCTACACCTTC	TRBV28	TRBJ1-2	-	once
CASSPKGGRYEQYF	TGTGCCAGCTCACCAAAAGGGGGCCGTTACGAGCAGTACTTC	TRBV18	TRBJ2-7	TRBD1	-
CASSGTGTNEKLFF	TGTGCCAGCAGCGGGACAGGAACTAATGAAAAACTGTTTTTT	TRBV9	TRBJ1-4	TRBD1	-
CASSYSLKGTNTEAFF	TGTGCCAGCAGTTACAGTCTTAAGGGGACTAACACTGAAGCTTTCTTT	TRBV6-5	TRBJ1-1	-	-
CASRKTGERNEQFF	TGTGCCAGCAGAAAAACGGGAGAGAGGAATGAGCAGTTCTTC	TRBV6-1	TRBJ2-1	-	-
CASSLRRGVQPQHF	TGTGCCAGCAGCCTCAGGCGGGGGGTCCAGCCCCAGCATTTT	TRBV5-6	TRBJ1-5	-	-
CASSTGLAGGPLTFGEQYF	TGCGCCAGCAGCACTGGACTAGCGGGAGGGCCTCTAACGTTTGGCGAGCAGTACTTC	TRBV5-1	TRBJ2-7	TRBD2	-
CASSSSGRYTDTQYF	TGCGCCAGCAGCTCCTCGGGCAGATACACAGATACGCAGTATTTT	TRBV5-1	TRBJ2-3	-	-
CASRTGQYTGELFF	TGTGCCAGCAGAACCGGACAGTACACCGGGGAGCTGTTTTTT	TRBV27	TRBJ2-2	-	-
CASRGRLDGYTF	TGTGCCAGCAGAGGCAGATTGGATGGCTACACCTTC	TRBV2	TRBJ1-2	-	-
CSVLAGNQETQYF	TGCAGCGTTCTAGCGGGGAATCAAGAGACCCAGTACTTC	TRBV29-1	TRBJ2-5	TRBD2	-
CASSDISYQETQYF	TGTGCCAGTAGCGATATATCCTACCAAGAGACCCAGTACTTC	TRBV19	TRBJ2-5	-	-
CASSARGPSGANVLTF	TGTGCCAGCAGTGCGAGGGGGCCTTCTGGGGCCAACGTCCTGACTTTC	TRBV2	TRBJ2-6	TRBD1	once
CASRPQGWANYGYTF	TGTGCCAGCAGACCTCAGGGATGGGCTAACTATGGCTACACCTTC	TRBV28	TRBJ1-2	-	once